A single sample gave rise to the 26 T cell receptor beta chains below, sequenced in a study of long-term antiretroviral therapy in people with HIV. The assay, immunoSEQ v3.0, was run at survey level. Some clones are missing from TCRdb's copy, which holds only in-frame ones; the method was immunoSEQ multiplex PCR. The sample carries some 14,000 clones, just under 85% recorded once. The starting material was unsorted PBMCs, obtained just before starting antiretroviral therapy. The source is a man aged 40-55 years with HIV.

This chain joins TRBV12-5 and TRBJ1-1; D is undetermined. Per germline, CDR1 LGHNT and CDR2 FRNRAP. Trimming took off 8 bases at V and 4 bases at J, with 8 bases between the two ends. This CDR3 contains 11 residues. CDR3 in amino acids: CASFGSTEAFF. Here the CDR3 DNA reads TGTGCTAGTTTCGGGAGCACTGAAGCTTTCTTT.

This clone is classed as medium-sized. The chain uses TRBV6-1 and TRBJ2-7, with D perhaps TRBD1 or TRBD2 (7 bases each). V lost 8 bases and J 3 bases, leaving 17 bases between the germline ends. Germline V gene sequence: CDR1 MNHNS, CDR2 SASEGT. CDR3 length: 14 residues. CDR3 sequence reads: CASGWGGGGYEQYF. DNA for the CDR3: TGTGCCAGCGGCTGGGGAGGGGGCGGCTACGAGCAGTACTTC.

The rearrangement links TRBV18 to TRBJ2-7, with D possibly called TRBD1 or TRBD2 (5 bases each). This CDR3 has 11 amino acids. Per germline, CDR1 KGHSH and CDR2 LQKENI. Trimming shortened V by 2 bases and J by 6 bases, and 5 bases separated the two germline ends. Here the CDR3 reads CASSPGGEQYF. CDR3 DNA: TGTGCCAGCTCACCAGGGGGCGAGCAGTACTTC.

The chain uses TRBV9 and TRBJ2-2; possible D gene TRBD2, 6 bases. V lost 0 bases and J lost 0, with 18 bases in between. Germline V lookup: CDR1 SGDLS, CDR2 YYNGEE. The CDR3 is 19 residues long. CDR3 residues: CASSVEGSPLAPNTGELFF. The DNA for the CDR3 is TGTGCCAGCAGCGTAGAGGGATCTCCTCTAGCGCCGAACACCGGGGAGCTGTTTTTT.

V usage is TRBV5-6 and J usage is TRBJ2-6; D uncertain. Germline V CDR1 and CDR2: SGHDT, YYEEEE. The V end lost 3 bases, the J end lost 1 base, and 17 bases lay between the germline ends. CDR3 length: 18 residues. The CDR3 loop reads CASSSLIKHQSGANVLTF. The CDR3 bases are TGTGCCAGCAGCTCTCTAATAAAGCACCAATCTGGGGCCAACGTCCTGACTTTC. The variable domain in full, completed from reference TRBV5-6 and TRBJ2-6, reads DAGVTQSPTHLIKTRGQQVTLRCSPKSGHDTVSWYQQALGQGPQFIFQYYEEEERQRGNFPDRFSGHQFPNYSSELNVNALLLGDSALYLCASSSLIKHQSGANVLTFGAGSRLTVL.

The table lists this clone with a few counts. The CDR3 region is CASSPLERGGGYTF. CDR3 DNA: TGTGCCAGCAGTCCGCTCGAGAGAGGGGGTGGCTACACCTTC. The chain recombines TRBV27 with TRBJ1-2, with D tentatively TRBD1 (6 bases). Germline assignment: CDR1 MNHEY and CDR2 SMNVEV (reference sequence). Between the trimmed V and J ends, which lost 5 bases and 7 bases, there was a span of 17 bases. The CDR3 has 14 residues.

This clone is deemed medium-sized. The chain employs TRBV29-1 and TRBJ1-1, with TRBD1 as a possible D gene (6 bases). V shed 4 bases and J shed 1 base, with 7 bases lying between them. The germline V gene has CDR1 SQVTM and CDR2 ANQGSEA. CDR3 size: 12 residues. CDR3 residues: CSVVGGNTEAFF. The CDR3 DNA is TGCAGCGTTGTAGGGGGGAACACTGAAGCTTTCTTT.

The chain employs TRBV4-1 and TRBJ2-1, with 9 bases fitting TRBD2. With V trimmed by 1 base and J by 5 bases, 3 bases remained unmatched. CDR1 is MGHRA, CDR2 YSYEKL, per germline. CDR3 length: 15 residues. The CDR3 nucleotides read TGCGCCAGCAGCCAAGTAGCGGGGGACCACAATGAGCAGTTCTTC. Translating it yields CASSQVAGDHNEQFF.

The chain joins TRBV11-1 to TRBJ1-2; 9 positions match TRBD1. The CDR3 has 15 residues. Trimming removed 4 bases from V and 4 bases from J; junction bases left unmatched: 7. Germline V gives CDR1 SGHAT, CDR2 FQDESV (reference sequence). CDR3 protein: CASSSGQGVGYGYTF. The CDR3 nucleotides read TGTGCCAGCAGCTCGGGACAGGGAGTGGGCTATGGCTACACCTTC.

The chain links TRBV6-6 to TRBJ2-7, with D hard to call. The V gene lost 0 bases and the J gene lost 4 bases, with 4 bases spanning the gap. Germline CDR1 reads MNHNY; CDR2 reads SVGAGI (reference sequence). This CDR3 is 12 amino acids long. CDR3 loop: CASSYSEYEQYF. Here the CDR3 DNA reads TGTGCCAGCAGTTACTCCGAATACGAGCAGTACTTC.

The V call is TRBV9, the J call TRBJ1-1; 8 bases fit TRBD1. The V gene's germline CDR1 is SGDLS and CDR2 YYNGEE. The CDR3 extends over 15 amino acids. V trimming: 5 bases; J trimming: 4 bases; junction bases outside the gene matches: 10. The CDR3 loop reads CASSPRAGGGTEAFF. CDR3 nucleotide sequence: TGTGCCAGCAGTCCCCGAGCAGGGGGCGGCACTGAAGCTTTCTTT.

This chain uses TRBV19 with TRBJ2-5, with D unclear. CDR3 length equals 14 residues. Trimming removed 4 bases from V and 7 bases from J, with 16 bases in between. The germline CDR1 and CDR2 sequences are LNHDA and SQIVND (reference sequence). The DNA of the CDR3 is TGTGCCAGTAGTACCCGGGCCGCGTTCGGGACCCAGTACTTC. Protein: CASSTRAAFGTQYF.

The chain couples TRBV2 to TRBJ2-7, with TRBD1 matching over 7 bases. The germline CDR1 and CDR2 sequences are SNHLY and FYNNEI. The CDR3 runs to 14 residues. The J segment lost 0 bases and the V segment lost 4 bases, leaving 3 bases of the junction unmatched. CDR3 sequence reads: CASSVNRGSYEQYF. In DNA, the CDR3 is TGTGCCAGCAGTGTGAACAGGGGCTCCTACGAGCAGTACTTC.

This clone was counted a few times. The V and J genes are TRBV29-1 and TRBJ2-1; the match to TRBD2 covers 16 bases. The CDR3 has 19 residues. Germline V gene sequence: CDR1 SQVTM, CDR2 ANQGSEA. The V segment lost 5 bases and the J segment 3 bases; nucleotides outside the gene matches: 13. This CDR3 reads CSVPGPGLAGGPNYNEQFF. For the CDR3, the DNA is TGCAGCGTTCCGGGGCCGGGACTAGCGGGAGGGCCTAACTACAATGAGCAGTTCTTC.

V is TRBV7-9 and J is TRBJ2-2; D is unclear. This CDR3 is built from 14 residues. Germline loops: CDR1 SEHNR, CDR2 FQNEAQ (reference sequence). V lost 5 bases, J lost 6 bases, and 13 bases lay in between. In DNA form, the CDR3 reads TGTGCCAGCAGCCACAACAGTGGCCCCGGGGAGCTGTTTTTT. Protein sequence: CASSHNSGPGELFF.

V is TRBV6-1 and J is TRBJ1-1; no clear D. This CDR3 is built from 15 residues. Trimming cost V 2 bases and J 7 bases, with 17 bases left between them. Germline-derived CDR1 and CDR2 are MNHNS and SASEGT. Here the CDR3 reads CASSESPGRLYEAFF. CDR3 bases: TGTGCCAGCAGTGAATCCCCTGGCAGGCTCTATGAAGCTTTCTTT.

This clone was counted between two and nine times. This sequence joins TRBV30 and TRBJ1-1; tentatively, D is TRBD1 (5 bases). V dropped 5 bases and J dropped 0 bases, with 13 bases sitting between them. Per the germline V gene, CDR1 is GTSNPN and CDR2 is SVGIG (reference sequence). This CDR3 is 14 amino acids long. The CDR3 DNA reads TGTGCCTGGTATAACAGGCTCATGAACACTGAAGCTTTCTTT. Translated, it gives CAWYNRLMNTEAFF.

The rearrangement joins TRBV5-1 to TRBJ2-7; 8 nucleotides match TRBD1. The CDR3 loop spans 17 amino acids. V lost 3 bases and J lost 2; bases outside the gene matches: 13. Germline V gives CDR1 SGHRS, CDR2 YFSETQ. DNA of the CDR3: TGCGCCAGCAGCTATGGACAGGGTATAAGGGGAACCTACGAGCAGTACTTC. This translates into CASSYGQGIRGTYEQYF.

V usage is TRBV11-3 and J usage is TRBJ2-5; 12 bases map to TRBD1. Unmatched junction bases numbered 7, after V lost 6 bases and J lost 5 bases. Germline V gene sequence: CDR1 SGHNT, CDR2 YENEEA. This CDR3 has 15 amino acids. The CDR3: CASSRDRGRFETQYF. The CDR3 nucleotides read TGTGCCAGCAGTCGGGACAGGGGGCGGTTCGAGACCCAGTACTTC.

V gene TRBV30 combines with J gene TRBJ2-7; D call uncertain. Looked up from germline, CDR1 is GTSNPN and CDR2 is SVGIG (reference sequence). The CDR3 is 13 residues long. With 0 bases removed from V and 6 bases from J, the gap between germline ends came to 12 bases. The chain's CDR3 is CAWSVSRLGEQYF. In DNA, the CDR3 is TGTGCCTGGAGTGTAAGTCGGCTTGGCGAGCAGTACTTC.

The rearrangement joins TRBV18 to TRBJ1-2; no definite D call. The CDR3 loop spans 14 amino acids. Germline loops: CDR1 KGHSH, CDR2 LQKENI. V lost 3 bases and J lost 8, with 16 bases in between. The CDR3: CASSPESRWTGYTF. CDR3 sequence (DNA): TGTGCCAGCTCACCGGAATCTAGATGGACGGGCTACACCTTC.

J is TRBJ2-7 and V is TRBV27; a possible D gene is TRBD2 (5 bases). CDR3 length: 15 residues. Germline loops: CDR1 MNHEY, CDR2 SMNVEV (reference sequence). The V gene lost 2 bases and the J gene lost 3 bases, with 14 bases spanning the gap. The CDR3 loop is CASSLAPAEYYEQYF. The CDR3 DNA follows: TGTGCCAGCAGTTTAGCGCCAGCGGAATACTACGAGCAGTACTTC.

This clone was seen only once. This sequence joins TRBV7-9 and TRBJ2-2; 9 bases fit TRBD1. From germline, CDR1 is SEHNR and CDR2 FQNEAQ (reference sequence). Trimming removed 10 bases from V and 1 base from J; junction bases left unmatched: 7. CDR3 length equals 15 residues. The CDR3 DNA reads TGTGCCACCAAGGGGGGACAGGGGAACACCGGGGAGCTGTTTTTT. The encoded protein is CATKGGQGNTGELFF. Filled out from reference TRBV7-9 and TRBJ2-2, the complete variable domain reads DTGVSQNPRHKITKRGQNVTFRCDPISEHNRLYWYRQTLGQGPEFLTYFQNEAQLEKSRLLSDRFSAERPKGSFSTLEIQRTEQGDSAMYLCATKGGQGNTGELFFGEGSRLTVL.

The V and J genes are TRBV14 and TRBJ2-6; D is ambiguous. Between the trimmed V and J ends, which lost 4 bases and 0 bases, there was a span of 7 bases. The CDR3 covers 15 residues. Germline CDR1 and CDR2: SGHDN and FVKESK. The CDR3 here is CASSLGSSGANVLTF. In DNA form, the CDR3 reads TGTGCCAGCAGCCTTGGAAGCTCTGGGGCCAACGTCCTGACTTTC.

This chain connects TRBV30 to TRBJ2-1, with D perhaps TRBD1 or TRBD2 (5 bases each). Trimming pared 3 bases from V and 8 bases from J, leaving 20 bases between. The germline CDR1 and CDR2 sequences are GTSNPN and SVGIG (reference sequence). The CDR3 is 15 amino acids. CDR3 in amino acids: CAWSEGPSIGHEQFF. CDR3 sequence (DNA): TGTGCCTGGAGCGAGGGACCCTCAATAGGCCATGAGCAGTTCTTC.

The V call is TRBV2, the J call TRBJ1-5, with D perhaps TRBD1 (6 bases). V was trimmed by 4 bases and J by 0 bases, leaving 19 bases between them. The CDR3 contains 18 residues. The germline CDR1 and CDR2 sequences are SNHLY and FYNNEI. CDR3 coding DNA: TGTGCCAGCAGTGTAATCGAACAGGGCTCCTATAGCAATCAGCCCCAGCATTTT. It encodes CASSVIEQGSYSNQPQHF.